Reported below is one T cell receptor (beta chain). The antigen is undetermined. A single record per CDR3 protein comes from TCRdb applying MiXCR to the 5' RACE reads. Among a few hundred thousand distinct CDR3 sequences listed, 13% were seen once. This sample was taken from a study of T cells after yellow fever vaccination. General observations from the study: Once the booster was given, most primary-vaccination clones reappeared, at approximately 97% for CD4 and over 85% for CD8.

The sequence came from a man under 40 who received the YFV17D yellow fever vaccine. Sequencing was performed on CD4+ T cells sorted from PBMCs, taken 45 days after the yellow fever booster vaccination.

The CDR3 region is CASSLARRDRQETQYF. In DNA, the CDR3 is TGTGCCAGCAGCTTAGCGCGGAGGGACAGACAAGAGACCCAGTACTTC. This sequence joins TRBV7-8 and TRBJ2-5, with D perhaps TRBD1 (7 bases). Deletions cut 0 bases from V and 2 bases from J, with 13 bases between. From germline, CDR1 is SGHVS and CDR2 FQNEAQ. This CDR3 comprises 16 residues.